Reported below is one TCR beta chain. Its antigen is undetermined. This sample is part of a study of beta chain features in type 1 diabetes. General study findings and limits: People with Type 1 diabetes carried modestly yet significantly shorter TCRB CDR3s in all four CD4+ subsets.

Each donor gave one heparinised blood draw averaging approximately 100 mL. CDR1 GTSNPN and CDR2 SVGIG come from the germline V gene (reference sequence). Trimming pared 5 bases from V and 6 bases from J, leaving 13 bases between. This CDR3 spans 12 amino acids. The sequenced template was cDNA made from the entire isolated RNA. Here immunoSEQ multiplex PCR was the method, and the copy in TCRdb shows in-frame clones only, minus some. The table has hundreds of thousands of clones, 13% seen once. Source material: naive CD4+ T cells from blood. The chain recombines TRBV30 with TRBJ1-2; D might be TRBD1 (6 bases). The TCR was taken from a man aged 18 to 29 with type 1 diabetes. The CDR3 sequence is CAWELHRDGYTF. CDR3 coding DNA: TGTGCCTGGGAGCTTCACAGGGATGGCTACACCTTC.